A selection of T cell receptor beta chains follows, all from one sample in a study of OX40 agonist ivuxolimab in advanced cancers. Sequencing used immunoSEQ multiplex PCR; TCRdb keeps in-frame clones, though not all of them. The sample lists 30,000 to 45,000 clones; over 80% were seen once. This material consisted of CD4+ or CD8+ T cells sorted from blood, taken in a trial of the OX40 agonist ivuxolimab. The receptors originated from an adult with an advanced solid tumor such as melanoma, head and neck, liver or kidney cancer. Each CDR3 is given with its conserved first and last residue. D genes are given only for firm matches. Size values are once, few and many counts, or a class for expanded clones, and some rows have none.

once,TRBJ1-6,TRBV5-4,TRBD1,CASSLEGQGWSPLHF,TGTGCCAGCAGCTTGGAGGGACAGGGTTGGTCACCCCTCCACTTT
once,TRBJ1-2,TRBV4-2,.,CASSQTQGGYYGYTF,TGTGCCAGCAGCCAAACTCAGGGCGGCTACTATGGCTACACCTTC
once,TRBJ2-7,TRBV4-1,.,CASSQRPVGAGAISYYEQYF,TGCGCCAGCAGCCAAAGGCCCGTGGGCGCGGGGGCCATATCGTACTACGAGCAGTACTTC
.,TRBJ2-5,TRBV12-5,.,CASGFPGGRAKTQYF,TGTGCTAGTGGTTTTCCCGGGGGTAGGGCGAAGACCCAGTACTTC
.,TRBJ2-5,TRBV4-1,.,CASSQGLGETQYF,TGCGCCAGCAGCCAAGGTCTGGGAGAGACCCAGTACTTC
.,TRBJ2-1,TRBV25-1,TRBD2,CASSLGTSGRWNEQFF,TGTGCCAGCAGTTTGGGGACTAGCGGGCGTTGGAATGAGCAGTTCTTC
once,TRBJ2-5,TRBV2,TRBD1,CASSDGAGGGETQYF,TGTGCCAGCAGTGATGGGGCAGGGGGCGGGGAGACCCAGTACTTC
.,TRBJ2-2,TRBV5-1,.,CASSSAALRTGELFF,TGCGCCAGCAGCTCGGCAGCCCTTCGGACCGGGGAGCTGTTTTTT
.,TRBJ2-1,TRBV5-4,.,CASSSHNEQFF,TGTGCCAGCAGCTCCCACAATGAGCAGTTCTTC
.,TRBJ2-1,TRBV2,.,CASSEWTSNEQFF,TGTGCCAGCAGTGAATGGACATCCAATGAGCAGTTCTTC
.,TRBJ2-7,TRBV10-2,.,CASSDAGHSYEQYF,TGCGCCAGCAGTGATGCGGGACATTCCTACGAGCAGTACTTC
.,TRBJ2-7,TRBV11-2,.,CASSPTHHEQYF,TGTGCCAGCAGCCCGACCCACCACGAGCAGTACTTC
.,TRBJ2-2,TRBV10-3,.,CAISEDRTGELFF,TGTGCCATCAGTGAAGACCGAACCGGGGAGCTGTTTTTT
.,TRBJ2-7,TRBV2,TRBD1,CASSRGQGQTYEQYF,TGTGCCAGCAGCCGTGGACAGGGCCAAACCTACGAGCAGTACTTC
once,TRBJ1-6,TRBV5-4,.,CASSLVSGRGSLHF,TGTGCCAGCAGCTTGGTATCGGGTAGGGGATCCCTCCACTTT
.,TRBJ1-2,TRBV19,.,CASQLTANYGYTF,TGTGCCAGTCAACTTACAGCAAACTATGGCTACACCTTC
.,TRBJ2-7,TRBV5-6,.,CASSLGWTAYEQYF,TGTGCCAGCAGCTTGGGATGGACAGCCTACGAGCAGTACTTC
.,TRBJ1-1,TRBV6-1,.,CASSEQGWTEAFF,TGTGCCAGCAGTGAACAGGGGTGGACTGAAGCTTTCTTT
.,TRBJ2-5,TRBV6-6,.,CASSYEGGETQYF,TGTGCCAGCAGTTATGAGGGTGGGGAGACCCAGTACTTC
once,TRBJ2-7,TRBV15,.,CATSRDRIGYEQYF,TGTGCCACCAGCAGAGATCGCATCGGGTACGAGCAGTACTTC
.,TRBJ2-1,TRBV6-1,TRBD2,CASRALAGEGNEQFF,TGTGCCAGCAGGGCCCTAGCGGGAGAGGGCAATGAGCAGTTCTTC
.,TRBJ2-1,TRBV19,.,CASKGQGGNEQFF,TGTGCCAGTAAGGGCCAGGGCGGGAATGAGCAGTTCTTC
few,TRBJ1-5,TRBV4-1,.,CASSQGWDSNQPQHF,TGCGCCAGCAGCCAGGGGTGGGACAGCAATCAGCCCCAGCATTTT
once,TRBJ2-1,TRBV7-9,TRBD2,CASSLGAGGDEQFF,TGTGCCAGCAGCTTAGGGGCGGGAGGTGATGAGCAGTTCTTC
.,TRBJ2-7,TRBV6-1,.,CASTKLGYEQYF,TGTGCCAGCACCAAGCTAGGCTACGAGCAGTACTTC
.,TRBJ2-6,TRBV15,.,CATSRGGATGANVLTF,TGTGCCACCAGCAGAGGGGGGGCGACTGGGGCCAACGTCCTGACTTTC
.,TRBJ1-6,TRBV6-5,.,CASSYSFGSRGSPLHF,TGTGCCAGCAGTTACTCCTTCGGGTCTAGGGGTTCACCCCTCCACTTT
.,TRBJ2-5,TRBV2,.,CASSEDGASEETQYF,TGTGCCAGCAGTGAAGACGGAGCGTCTGAAGAGACCCAGTACTTC
.,TRBJ2-3,TRBV2,TRBD2,CASSEGLAGVRTQYF,TGTGCCAGCAGTGAAGGACTAGCGGGAGTTCGTACGCAGTATTTT
.,TRBJ2-5,TRBV7-3,TRBD1,CASSEAGTARAQYF,TGTGCCAGCAGCGAGGCCGGGACAGCCAGGGCCCAGTACTTC
.,TRBJ1-2,TRBV25-1,TRBD1,CASSVTTGVGNYGYTF,TGTGCCAGCAGTGTTACAACAGGGGTAGGGAACTATGGCTACACCTTC
.,TRBJ1-1,TRBV9,.,CASSPLGPDRNTEAFF,TGTGCCAGCAGCCCCCTGGGGCCGGACAGGAACACTGAAGCTTTCTTT
.,TRBJ1-5,TRBV10-1,.,CASNSPHSNQPQHF,TGCGCCAGCAATTCTCCACATAGCAATCAGCCCCAGCATTTT
.,TRBJ2-1,TRBV6-1,.,CASSELLSGNEQFF,TGTGCCAGCAGTGAACTCCTCTCGGGGAATGAGCAGTTCTTC
.,TRBJ2-6,TRBV18,.,CASSPVELTGANVLTF,TGTGCCAGCTCACCGGTGGAACTAACTGGGGCCAACGTCCTGACTTTC
.,TRBJ2-7,TRBV5-4,TRBD1,CASSRGQTSYEQYF,TGTGCCAGCAGCCGGGGACAGACCTCCTACGAGCAGTACTTC
.,TRBJ2-5,TRBV9,.,CASSVASSWETQYF,TGTGCCAGCAGCGTAGCTTCTAGCTGGGAGACCCAGTACTTC
.,TRBJ2-3,TRBV5-1,TRBD2,CASSFQRGVGDTQYF,TGCGCCAGCAGCTTCCAGCGGGGGGTAGGAGATACGCAGTATTTT
.,TRBJ2-7,TRBV5-8,.,CASSLIGVGSYEQYF,TGTGCCAGCAGCTTGATAGGGGTGGGCTCCTACGAGCAGTACTTC
.,TRBJ2-7,TRBV6-1,TRBD2,CASSEARVWGSGNNEQYF,TGTGCCAGCAGTGAAGCGCGAGTCTGGGGAAGCGGGAATAACGAGCAGTACTTC
.,TRBJ2-2,TRBV9,.,CASSVGKGTITNTGELFF,TGTGCCAGCAGCGTAGGGAAAGGGACCATCACGAACACCGGGGAGCTGTTTTTT
.,TRBJ2-7,TRBV29-1,.,CSVYDPTYEQYF,TGCAGCGTTTACGACCCCACCTACGAGCAGTACTTC
.,TRBJ1-3,TRBV9,.,CASSSEVDAYSGNTIYF,TGTGCCAGCAGCTCCGAGGTTGACGCGTACTCTGGAAACACCATATATTTT
.,TRBJ2-1,TRBV7-6,.,CASSRGYNEQFF,TGTGCCAGCAGCCGTGGGTACAATGAGCAGTTCTTC
.,TRBJ2-7,TRBV6-5,.,CASSYVGRGAYEQYF,TGTGCCAGCAGTTACGTAGGGAGGGGGGCGTACGAGCAGTACTTC
once,TRBJ2-5,TRBV5-1,TRBD1,CASSLRTGQETQYF,TGCGCCAGCAGCTTGAGGACAGGGCAAGAGACCCAGTACTTC
once,TRBJ2-5,TRBV2,.,CASSGETQYF,TGTGCCAGCAGTGGGGAGACCCAGTACTTC
.,TRBJ2-5,TRBV5-1,TRBD2,CASSLNAGTSGGPGETQYF,TGCGCCAGCAGCTTGAACGCTGGGACTAGCGGGGGGCCGGGAGAGACCCAGTACTTC
.,TRBJ1-2,TRBV7-9,.,CASSLVDGYGYTF,TGTGCCAGCAGCTTAGTGGACGGTTATGGCTACACCTTC
once,TRBJ1-4,TRBV6-5,TRBD1,CASSPGQGANEKLFF,TGTGCCAGCAGCCCGGGACAGGGGGCCAATGAAAAACTGTTTTTT
.,TRBJ2-7,TRBV10-1,TRBD1,CASSYSRDRGSYEQYF,TGCGCCAGCAGCTACAGCCGGGACAGGGGGTCCTACGAGCAGTACTTC
.,TRBJ2-7,TRBV5-4,.,CASSLAVGTYEQYF,TGTGCCAGCAGCTTGGCCGTAGGGACCTACGAGCAGTACTTC
.,TRBJ2-3,TRBV10-1,.,CASSEKGGASDTQYF,TGCGCCAGCAGTGAGAAGGGGGGGGCCTCAGATACGCAGTATTTT